A single sample is the source of the 9 T cell receptor beta chains below, sequenced in a study of T-cell memory formation after mild COVID-19. MiXCR was run by TCRdb on the 5' RACE reads, yielding one entry per CDR3 protein. The table shows 150,000 to 200,000 distinct CDR3 sequences, with around a third occurring only once. Material: PBMCs or a T cell subset sorted from them (not recorded which). The receptors stem from an adult woman who had mild COVID-19 (a few samples of this study predate the infection). Cell type and time point are not known.

The chain joins TRBV18 to TRBJ2-3, with D possibly TRBD2 on 5 matching bases. The CDR3 loop spans 17 amino acids. V lost 3 bases, J lost 0 bases, and 16 bases lay in between. Germline V lookup: CDR1 KGHSH, CDR2 LQKENI. The CDR3 reads CASSPLPYPGSTDTQYF. CDR3 DNA sequence: TGTGCCAGCTCACCGCTACCGTATCCGGGAAGCACAGATACGCAGTATTTT. The full variable domain, in which reference TRBV18 and TRBJ2-3 provide the parts outside the CDR3, is NAGVMQNPRHLVRRRGQEARLRCSPMKGHSHVYWYRQLPEEGLKFMVYLQKENIIDESGMPKERFSAEFPKEGPSILRIQQVVRGDSAAYFCASSPLPYPGSTDTQYFGPGTRLTVL.

CDR3 DNA: TGCAGCGTTGACTCGACGCGGGACGAGCAGTACTTC. It is translated as CSVDSTRDEQYF. The chain has TRBV29-1 and TRBJ2-7; maybe TRBD2 (5 bases). The CDR3 extends over 12 amino acids. The ends were cut back, 3 bases at V and 5 bases at J, with 11 bases in the middle. CDR1 and CDR2 from the germline V gene are SQVTM and ANQGSEA.

A few counts support this clonotype. The chain joins TRBV20-1 to TRBJ2-1, with unresolved D. Germline loops: CDR1 DFQATT, CDR2 SNEGSKA (reference sequence). Trimming took off 1 base at V and 6 bases at J, with 7 bases between the two ends. The CDR3 is made up of 12 amino acids. The CDR3 bases are TGCAGTGCTAGAGGTTTGGTCAATGAGCAGTTCTTC. Residues: CSARGLVNEQFF.

This clonotype was counted a few times. The chain employs TRBV19 and TRBJ2-6; D gene uncertain. V was clipped by 7 bases and J by 0 bases, with 10 bases between them. Looked up from germline, CDR1 is LNHDA and CDR2 is SQIVND (reference sequence). CDR3 length: 15 residues. The CDR3 DNA sequence: TGTGCCAGTACACGTATCGACTCTGGGGCCAACGTCCTGACTTTC. Translation: CASTRIDSGANVLTF.

For the CDR3, the DNA is TGCGCCAGCAGCTTTACGGGGGGGCCTACAGATACGCAGTATTTT. Encoded protein: CASSFTGGPTDTQYF. The chain has TRBV5-1 and TRBJ2-3, with 8 bases fitting TRBD2. The CDR3 is 15 residues long. With 2 bases clipped from V and 3 bases from J, the junction kept 5 bases outside the gene matches. The germline V gene has CDR1 SGHRS and CDR2 YFSETQ.

The chain joins TRBV9 to TRBJ1-3; 12 nucleotides agree with TRBD1. Germline V lookup: CDR1 SGDLS, CDR2 YYNGEE. This CDR3 spans 18 amino acids. Trimming removed 4 bases from V and 2 bases from J; junction bases left unmatched: 10. The CDR3 loop is CASSFTGTGGDPGNTIYF. The CDR3 bases are TGTGCCAGCAGCTTTACAGGGACAGGGGGCGATCCTGGAAACACCATATATTTT.

The chain uses TRBV5-1 and TRBJ2-7, with a tentative D call TRBD2 (6 bases). Trimming stripped 4 bases from V and 1 base from J, with 12 bases between. The germline gives CDR1 SGHRS, CDR2 YFSETQ. The CDR3 is 14 residues long. DNA for the CDR3: TGCGCCAGCAGCCCCACCGCGGGATCCTACGAGCAGTACTTC. Translation gives CASSPTAGSYEQYF.

In its sample, this clonotype was seen a few times. The rearrangement uses TRBV20-1 and TRBJ2-1, with D possibly being TRBD2 (6 bases). The CDR3 contains 15 residues. In germline, CDR1 is DFQATT, CDR2 SNEGSKA (reference sequence). Between the trimmed V and J ends, which lost 6 bases and 1 base, there was a span of 16 bases. The CDR3 sequence: CSAHRLGGSYNEQFF. CDR3 bases: TGCAGTGCGCACAGACTAGGAGGGTCCTACAATGAGCAGTTCTTC.

This clonotype has only a few counts. The CDR3, as DNA: TGCGCCAGCAGCTTGGAAGGGACAGGGGGCTACGAGCAGTACTTC. Amino acids: CASSLEGTGGYEQYF. This chain joins TRBV5-1 and TRBJ2-7, with 11 bases lining up with TRBD1. Germline trimming cut 0 bases from V and 3 bases from J; bases unmatched to any gene: 2. This CDR3 spans 15 amino acids. The germline V gene has CDR1 SGHRS and CDR2 YFSETQ.